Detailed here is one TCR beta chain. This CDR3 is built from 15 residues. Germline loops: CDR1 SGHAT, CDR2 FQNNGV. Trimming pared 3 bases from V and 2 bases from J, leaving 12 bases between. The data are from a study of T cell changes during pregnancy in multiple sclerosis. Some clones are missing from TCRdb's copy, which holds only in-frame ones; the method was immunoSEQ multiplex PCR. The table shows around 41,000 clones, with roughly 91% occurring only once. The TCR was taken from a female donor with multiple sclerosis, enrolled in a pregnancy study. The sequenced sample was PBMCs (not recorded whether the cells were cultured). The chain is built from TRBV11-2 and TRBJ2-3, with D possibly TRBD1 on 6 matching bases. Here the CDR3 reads CASSLTGGPTDTQYF. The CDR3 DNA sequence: TGTGCCAGCAGCTTGACAGGAGGCCCCACAGATACGCAGTATTTT.